This T cell receptor beta chain was identified in a study of blood T cell dynamics during melanoma immunotherapy. DNA loading was fixed at roughly 0.35 ug for all bulk PBMC samples. TCRdb keeps only in-frame clones here, not all; method: immunoSEQ multiplex PCR. The repertoire includes 6,000 to 8,000 clones, over 75% of them detected once, and 5% sits in the top ten. The CDR3 extends over 14 amino acids. Looked up from germline, CDR1 is MNHEY and CDR2 is SMNVEV (reference sequence). V was clipped by 5 bases and J by 2 bases, with 11 bases between them. Indicated time point: week 3, after first cycle of checkpoint inhibitor. Apart from two fast progressors, RECIST 1.1 response was judged 12 weeks post-infusion. Patients with prior systemic cancer treatment, concomitant immunosuppressants, or other active malignancies were excluded.

The receptor comes from a human donor with melanoma. The chain links TRBV27 to TRBJ2-3; D uncertain. The material sequenced was blood, taken from a patient treated with checkpoint blockade. In nucleotides, the CDR3 is TGTGCCAGCAGTCTATTGACGTACACAGATACGCAGTATTTT. Translation gives CASSLLTYTDTQYF.